This paragraph reports one T cell receptor (beta chain). Libraries were prepared by immunoSEQ multiplex PCR; TCRdb keeps only in-frame clonotypes and omits some of them. The table includes tens of thousands of clones, around 80% detected once. The data were obtained in a study of blood T cell repertoires in COVID-19. On the study more broadly: Specimens from acute and convalescent COVID-19 originated in the United States, Italy and Spain.

The CDR3 loop spans 13 amino acids. Germline assignment: CDR1 SEHNR and CDR2 FQNEAQ (reference sequence). The V gene end was trimmed by 5 bases and the J gene end by 2 bases; junction bases not matched to a gene: 2. The sequence was obtained from a man between 35 and 55 years old with acute or convalescent COVID-19. The sample comprised peripheral blood. V and J are TRBV7-9 and TRBJ1-2; 7 bases are shared with TRBD1. The CDR3 here is CASSQGGNYGYTF. In DNA form, the CDR3 reads TGTGCCAGCAGCCAAGGGGGCAACTATGGCTACACCTTC.